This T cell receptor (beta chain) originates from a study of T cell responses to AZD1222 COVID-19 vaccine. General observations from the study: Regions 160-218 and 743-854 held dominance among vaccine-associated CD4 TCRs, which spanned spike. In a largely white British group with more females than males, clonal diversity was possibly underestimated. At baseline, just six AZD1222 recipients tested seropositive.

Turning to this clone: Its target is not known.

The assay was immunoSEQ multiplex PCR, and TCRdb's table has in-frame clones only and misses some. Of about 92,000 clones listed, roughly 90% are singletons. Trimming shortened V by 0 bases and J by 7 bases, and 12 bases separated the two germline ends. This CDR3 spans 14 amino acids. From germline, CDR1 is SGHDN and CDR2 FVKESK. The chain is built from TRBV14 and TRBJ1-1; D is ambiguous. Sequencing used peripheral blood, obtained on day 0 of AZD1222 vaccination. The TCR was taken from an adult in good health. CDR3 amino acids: CASSQERVGNEAFF. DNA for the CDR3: TGTGCCAGCAGCCAAGAACGGGTAGGCAATGAAGCTTTCTTT.